These T cell receptor beta chains were read from a single sample in a study of T cell repertoires in cytomegalovirus infection. The antigens for these receptors are not known. Via MiXCR, TCRdb re-called the reads, giving one row per CDR3 protein. The table has about 900,000 distinct CDR3 sequences, roughly 31% seen once; the top ten hold around 15%. Specimen: cultured CD8+ T cells from PBMCs, collected from culture after CMV antigen stimulation. The origin of the receptors is a human donor in good health (CMV status not recorded). Some clones in this sample may be carry-over from other donors' samples. CDR3s include the opening cysteine and the closing phenylalanine or tryptophan. D genes are given only for firm matches. Clone size is given for some rows only: seen once, a few or many times, or a class if the clone is expanded.

d_call: TRBD1
v_call: TRBV25-1
j_call: TRBJ2-5
clone_size: few
cdr3_aa: CASSVGQGLETQYF
cdr3_nt: TGTGCCAGCAGTGTCGGACAGGGATTGGAGACCCAGTACTTC

d_call: .
v_call: TRBV19
j_call: TRBJ1-1
clone_size: many
cdr3_aa: CASSIGLKGAFF
cdr3_nt: TGTGCCAGTAGTATAGGCCTAAAAGGAGCTTTCTTT

d_call: .
v_call: TRBV5-1
j_call: TRBJ1-1
clone_size: many
cdr3_aa: CASSSPGGGTEAFF
cdr3_nt: TGCGCCAGCAGCTCCCCTGGGGGGGGCACTGAAGCTTTCTTT

d_call: .
v_call: TRBV27
j_call: TRBJ2-1
clone_size: .
cdr3_aa: CASSWGMTYNEQFF
cdr3_nt: TGTGCCAGCAGTTGGGGGATGACCTACAATGAGCAGTTCTTC

d_call: .
v_call: TRBV12-3/TRBV12-4
j_call: TRBJ1-5
clone_size: many
cdr3_aa: CASSYRENQPQHF
cdr3_nt: TGTGCCAGCAGCTACAGGGAAAATCAGCCCCAGCATTTT

d_call: .
v_call: TRBV7-6
j_call: TRBJ2-1
clone_size: many
cdr3_aa: CASSLAPETRSSLEQFF
cdr3_nt: TGTGCCAGCAGCTTAGCGCCGGAGACGCGTAGTTCTCTAGAGCAGTTCTTC

d_call: .
v_call: TRBV6-1
j_call: TRBJ1-1
clone_size: .
cdr3_aa: CASTNIGGATEAFF
cdr3_nt: TGTGCCAGCACTAATATCGGGGGCGCTACTGAAGCTTTCTTT

d_call: .
v_call: TRBV4-1
j_call: TRBJ1-1
clone_size: few
cdr3_aa: CASSPPGGENTEAFF
cdr3_nt: TGCGCCAGCAGCCCACCGGGGGGGGAGAACACTGAAGCTTTCTTT

d_call: TRBD2
v_call: TRBV19
j_call: TRBJ2-1
clone_size: few
cdr3_aa: CASSAAGLAGHEQFF
cdr3_nt: TGTGCCAGTAGTGCAGCGGGACTAGCGGGGCATGAGCAGTTCTTC

d_call: TRBD1
v_call: TRBV5-1
j_call: TRBJ1-1
clone_size: .
cdr3_aa: CASSLNRGLVF
cdr3_nt: TGCGCCAGCAGCTTAAACAGGGGGCTAGTCTTT

d_call: TRBD1
v_call: TRBV10-3
j_call: TRBJ2-7
clone_size: few
cdr3_aa: CAISGREFGTGDYEQYF
cdr3_nt: TGTGCCATCAGTGGCCGGGAATTTGGGACAGGGGACTACGAGCAGTACTTC

d_call: TRBD1
v_call: TRBV7-8
j_call: TRBJ1-5
clone_size: many
cdr3_aa: CASSLATGGADSNQPQHF
cdr3_nt: TGTGCCAGCAGCTTAGCGACAGGGGGAGCTGATAGCAATCAGCCCCAGCATTTT

d_call: TRBD1
v_call: TRBV7-2
j_call: TRBJ1-2
clone_size: many
cdr3_aa: CASSLVDRGRNGYTF
cdr3_nt: TGTGCCAGCAGCTTAGTGGACAGGGGGCGAAATGGCTACACCTTC

d_call: .
v_call: TRBV7-6
j_call: TRBJ2-3
clone_size: few
cdr3_aa: CASSLGAGLSTDTQYF
cdr3_nt: TGTGCCAGCAGCTTAGGGGCGGGACTCAGCACAGATACGCAGTATTTT

d_call: .
v_call: TRBV7-4
j_call: TRBJ2-7
clone_size: .
cdr3_aa: CASSLGAELASYEQYF
cdr3_nt: TGTGCCAGCAGCTTAGGGGCGGAACTGGCCTCCTACGAGCAGTACTTC

d_call: TRBD2
v_call: TRBV19
j_call: TRBJ2-7
clone_size: .
cdr3_aa: CASSIAPSGGAIQTYEQYF
cdr3_nt: TGTGCCAGTAGTATAGCTCCTAGCGGGGGGGCTATCCAGACCTACGAGCAGTACTTC

d_call: .
v_call: TRBV4-1
j_call: TRBJ2-1
clone_size: few
cdr3_aa: CASSQVGDFNEQFF
cdr3_nt: TGCGCCAGCAGCCAAGTAGGGGACTTCAATGAGCAGTTCTTC

d_call: .
v_call: TRBV27
j_call: TRBJ2-6
clone_size: once
cdr3_aa: CASSPKPAGANVLTF
cdr3_nt: TGTGCCAGCAGTCCAAAACCGGCTGGGGCCAACGTCCTGACTTTC

d_call: TRBD2
v_call: TRBV11-2
j_call: TRBJ2-1
clone_size: few
cdr3_aa: CASSVHLAGAYNEQFF
cdr3_nt: TGTGCCAGCAGCGTTCACTTAGCGGGGGCCTACAATGAGCAGTTCTTC

d_call: .
v_call: TRBV4-1
j_call: TRBJ2-1
clone_size: .
cdr3_aa: CASSQDREGVSYNEQFF
cdr3_nt: TGCGCCAGCAGCCAAGATCGAGAGGGGGTGTCCTACAATGAGCAGTTCTTC

d_call: .
v_call: TRBV7-6
j_call: TRBJ2-2
clone_size: many
cdr3_aa: CASSSMDGELFF
cdr3_nt: TGTGCCAGCAGCTCTATGGACGGGGAGCTGTTTTTT

d_call: .
v_call: TRBV4-1
j_call: TRBJ2-1
clone_size: few
cdr3_aa: CASSQGPVGISRDEQFF
cdr3_nt: TGCGCCAGCAGCCAAGGCCCCGTGGGTATCAGCAGGGATGAGCAGTTCTTC

d_call: .
v_call: TRBV9
j_call: TRBJ2-3
clone_size: .
cdr3_aa: CASSVEAGRGTDTQYF
cdr3_nt: TGTGCCAGCAGCGTAGAGGCAGGGCGGGGTACAGATACGCAGTATTTT

d_call: .
v_call: TRBV7-6
j_call: TRBJ1-6
clone_size: few
cdr3_aa: CASSLARESSYNSPLHF
cdr3_nt: TGTGCCAGCAGCTTAGCGCGGGAGAGCTCCTATAATTCACCCCTCCACTTT

d_call: .
v_call: TRBV7-6
j_call: TRBJ2-3
clone_size: few
cdr3_aa: CASSLEGGEIVRRTDTQYF
cdr3_nt: TGTGCCAGCAGCTTGGAGGGGGGAGAGATAGTAAGACGCACAGATACGCAGTATTTT

d_call: .
v_call: TRBV2
j_call: TRBJ2-5
clone_size: .
cdr3_aa: CASSVLWTEQETQYF
cdr3_nt: TGTGCCAGCAGTGTGCTATGGACAGAGCAAGAGACCCAGTACTTC

d_call: TRBD1
v_call: TRBV5-1
j_call: TRBJ1-1
clone_size: few
cdr3_aa: CASTEEGAGVNTEAFF
cdr3_nt: TGCGCCAGCACCGAAGAGGGGGCAGGGGTGAACACTGAAGCTTTCTTT

d_call: .
v_call: TRBV7-8
j_call: TRBJ1-4
clone_size: few
cdr3_aa: CASSLPQGRLHSNEKLFF
cdr3_nt: TGTGCCAGCAGCCTCCCCCAGGGGCGCCTTCACAGTAATGAAAAACTGTTTTTT

d_call: TRBD1
v_call: TRBV10-3
j_call: TRBJ1-3
clone_size: .
cdr3_aa: CAISESGTGGEDTIYF
cdr3_nt: TGTGCCATCAGTGAGTCCGGGACAGGTGGCGAGGACACCATATATTTT

d_call: TRBD1
v_call: TRBV4-1
j_call: TRBJ2-2
clone_size: few
cdr3_aa: CASSQRQGNTGELFF
cdr3_nt: TGCGCCAGCAGCCAGAGACAGGGGAACACCGGGGAGCTGTTTTTT